This T cell receptor (beta chain) was identified in a study of regulatory T cells in long-lasting Graves disease. Researchers made TCR beta libraries by using iRepertoire HTBI primers and running Arm-PCR on CDR3 regions. Each CDR3 protein is one row after TCRdb ran MiXCR on the multiplex PCR reads. The repertoire holds roughly 700,000 distinct CDR3 sequences, with around 30% as singletons. As for time point: persistent/refractory GD, antithyroid drugs over 5 years with positive TRAb. Making the TCR library involved RNA that had been extracted from PBMCs. With 6 bases removed from V and 5 bases from J, the gap between germline ends came to 25 bases. The CDR3 has 17 residues.

The TCR was taken from a female donor with Graves disease. The material was peripheral blood mononuclear cells (PBMCs), obtained when the disease was refractory, from a patient treated with antithyroid drugs. V is TRBV12-3 or TRBV12-4 and J is TRBJ2-5, with a weak D call TRBD2 (5 bases). The CDR3 nucleotides read TGTGCCAGCAGCGCCCCATTCCGGGCCTCGAGAGGGGAGACCCAGTACTTC. It specifies CASSAPFRASRGETQYF.